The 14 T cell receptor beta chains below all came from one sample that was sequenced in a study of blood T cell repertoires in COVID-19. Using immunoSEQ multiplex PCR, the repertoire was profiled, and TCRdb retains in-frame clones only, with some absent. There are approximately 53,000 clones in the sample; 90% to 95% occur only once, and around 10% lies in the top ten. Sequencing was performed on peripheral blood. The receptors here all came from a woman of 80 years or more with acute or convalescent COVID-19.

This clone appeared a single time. The CDR3 sequence is CAWGAGEETQYF. In DNA form, the CDR3 reads TGTGCCTGGGGAGCGGGAGAAGAGACCCAGTACTTC. The chain carries TRBV30 and TRBJ2-5, with 8 bases fitting TRBD2. Germline CDR1 reads GTSNPN; CDR2 reads SVGIG (reference sequence). The CDR3 contains 12 residues. With V trimmed by 5 bases and J by 3 bases, 2 bases remained unmatched.

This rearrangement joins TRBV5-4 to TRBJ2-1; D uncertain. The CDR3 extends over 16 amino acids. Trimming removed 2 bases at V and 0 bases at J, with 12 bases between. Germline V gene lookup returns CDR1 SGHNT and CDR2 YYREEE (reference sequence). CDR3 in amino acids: CASSLPGLSSYNEQFF. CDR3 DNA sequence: TGTGCCAGCAGCTTACCGGGTCTAAGCTCCTACAATGAGCAGTTCTTC.

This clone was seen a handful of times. The CDR3 nucleotides are TGTGCCAGCAGCTTAGCTGGCACAGATACGCAGTATTTT. This encodes CASSLAGTDTQYF. The chain has TRBV13 and TRBJ2-3; D remains ambiguous. The V and J ends lost 1 base and 1 base respectively, with 3 bases between them. Germline V gene data show CDR1 as PRHDT and CDR2 as FYEKMQ (reference sequence). This CDR3 is 13 amino acids long.

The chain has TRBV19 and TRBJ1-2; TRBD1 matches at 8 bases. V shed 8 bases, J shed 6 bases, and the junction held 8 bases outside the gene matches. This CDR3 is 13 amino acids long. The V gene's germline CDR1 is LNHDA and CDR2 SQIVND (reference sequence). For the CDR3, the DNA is TGTGCCAGTGGGGCTACAGGGGGTGATGGCTACACCTTC. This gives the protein CASGATGGDGYTF. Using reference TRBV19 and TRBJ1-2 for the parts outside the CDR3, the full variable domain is DGGITQSPKYLFRKEGQNVTLSCEQNLNHDAMYWYRQDPGQGLRLIYYSQIVNDFQKGDIAEGYSVSREKKESFPLTVTSAQKNPTAFYLCASGATGGDGYTFGSGTRLTVV.

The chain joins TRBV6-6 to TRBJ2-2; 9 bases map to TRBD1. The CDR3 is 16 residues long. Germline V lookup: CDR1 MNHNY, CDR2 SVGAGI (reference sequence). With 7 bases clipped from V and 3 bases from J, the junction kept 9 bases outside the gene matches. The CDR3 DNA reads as TGTGCCAGCATTAAGAATCGACAGGGGGACACCGGGGAGCTGTTTTTT. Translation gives CASIKNRQGDTGELFF.

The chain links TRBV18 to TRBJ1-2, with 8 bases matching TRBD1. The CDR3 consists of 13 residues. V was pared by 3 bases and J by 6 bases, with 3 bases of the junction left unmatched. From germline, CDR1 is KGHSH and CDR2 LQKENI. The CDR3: CASSPQGADGYTF. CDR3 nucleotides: TGTGCCAGCTCACCGCAGGGGGCCGATGGCTACACCTTC.

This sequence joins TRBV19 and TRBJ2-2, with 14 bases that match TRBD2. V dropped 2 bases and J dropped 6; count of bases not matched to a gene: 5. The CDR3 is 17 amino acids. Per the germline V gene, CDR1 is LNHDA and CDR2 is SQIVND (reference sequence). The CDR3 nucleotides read TGTGCCAGTAGTATATGGACTAGCGGGAGGAGGGCCGGGGAGCTGTTTTTT. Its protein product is CASSIWTSGRRAGELFF.

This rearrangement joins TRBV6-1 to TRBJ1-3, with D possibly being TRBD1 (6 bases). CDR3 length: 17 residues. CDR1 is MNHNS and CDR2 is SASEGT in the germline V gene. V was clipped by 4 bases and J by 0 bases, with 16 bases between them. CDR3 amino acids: CASSGAGGQGSGNTIYF. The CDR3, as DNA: TGTGCCAGCAGTGGAGCGGGGGGGCAAGGCTCTGGAAACACCATATATTTT.

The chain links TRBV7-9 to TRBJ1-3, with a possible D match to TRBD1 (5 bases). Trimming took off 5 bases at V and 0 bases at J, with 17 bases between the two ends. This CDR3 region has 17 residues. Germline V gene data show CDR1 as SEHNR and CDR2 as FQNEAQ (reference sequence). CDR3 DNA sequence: TGTGCCAGCAGCACAAGGACACGTGTCCCCTCTGGAAACACCATATATTTT. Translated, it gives CASSTRTRVPSGNTIYF.

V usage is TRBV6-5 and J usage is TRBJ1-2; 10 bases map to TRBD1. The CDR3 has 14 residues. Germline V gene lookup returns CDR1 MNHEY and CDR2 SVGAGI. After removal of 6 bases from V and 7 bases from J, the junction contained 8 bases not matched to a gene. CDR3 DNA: TGTGCCAGCAGCCGGGACAGGGGTGATTTTGGCTACACCTTC. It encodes CASSRDRGDFGYTF.

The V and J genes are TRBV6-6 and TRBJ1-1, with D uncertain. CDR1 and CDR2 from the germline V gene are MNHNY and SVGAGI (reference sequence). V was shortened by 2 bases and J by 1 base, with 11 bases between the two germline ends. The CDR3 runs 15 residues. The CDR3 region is CASSYAGSANTEAFF. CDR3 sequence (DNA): TGTGCCAGCAGTTACGCGGGGTCGGCGAACACTGAAGCTTTCTTT.

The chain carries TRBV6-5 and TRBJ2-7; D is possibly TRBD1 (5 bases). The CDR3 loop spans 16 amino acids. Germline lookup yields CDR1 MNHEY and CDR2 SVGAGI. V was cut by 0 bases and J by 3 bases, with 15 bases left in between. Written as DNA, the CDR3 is TGTGCCAGCAGTTACTCTAGGCAGGGCTGGGACTACGAGCAGTACTTC. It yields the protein CASSYSRQGWDYEQYF.

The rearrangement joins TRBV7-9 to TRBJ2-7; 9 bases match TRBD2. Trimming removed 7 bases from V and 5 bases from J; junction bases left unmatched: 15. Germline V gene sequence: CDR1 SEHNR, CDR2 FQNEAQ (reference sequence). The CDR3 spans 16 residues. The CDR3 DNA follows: TGTGCCAGCATCCTTTCGGGCGGGACTAGCAGCAACGAGCAGTACTTC. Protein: CASILSGGTSSNEQYF.

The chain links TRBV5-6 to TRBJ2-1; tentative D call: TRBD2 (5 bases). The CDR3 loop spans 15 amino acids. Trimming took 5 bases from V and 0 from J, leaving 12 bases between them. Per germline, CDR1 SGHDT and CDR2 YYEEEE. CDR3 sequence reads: CASRIRGSSYNEQFF. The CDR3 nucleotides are TGTGCCAGCAGGATACGGGGAAGCTCCTACAATGAGCAGTTCTTC.